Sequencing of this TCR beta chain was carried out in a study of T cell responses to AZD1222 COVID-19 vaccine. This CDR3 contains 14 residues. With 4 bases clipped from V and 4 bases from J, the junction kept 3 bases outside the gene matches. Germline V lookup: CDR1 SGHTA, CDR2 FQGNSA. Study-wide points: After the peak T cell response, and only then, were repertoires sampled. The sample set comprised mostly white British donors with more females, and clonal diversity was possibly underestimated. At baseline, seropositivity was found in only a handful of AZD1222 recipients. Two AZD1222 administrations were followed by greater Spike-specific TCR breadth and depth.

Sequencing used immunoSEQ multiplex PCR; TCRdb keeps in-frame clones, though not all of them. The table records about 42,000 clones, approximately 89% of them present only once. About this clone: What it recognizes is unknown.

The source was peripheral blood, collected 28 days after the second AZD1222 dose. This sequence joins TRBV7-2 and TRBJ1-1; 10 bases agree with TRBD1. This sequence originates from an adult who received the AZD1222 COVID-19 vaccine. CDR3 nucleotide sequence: TGTGCCAGCAGCTCTCGGACAGGGGGCACTGAAGCTTTCTTT. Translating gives CASSSRTGGTEAFF. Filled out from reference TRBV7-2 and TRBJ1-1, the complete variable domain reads GAGVSQSPSNKVTEKGKDVELRCDPISGHTALYWYRQSLGQGLEFLIYFQGNSAPDKSGLPSDRFSAERTGGSVSTLTIQRTQQEDSAVYLCASSSRTGGTEAFFGQGTRLTVV.